Described below is a single T cell receptor beta chain sequence and its context. The data were taken from a study of CD8+ T cells in alopecia areata. The CDR3 is made up of 16 amino acids. In germline, CDR1 is SGHNT, CDR2 YYREEE (reference sequence). The junction had 9 bases not matched to a gene; V was cut back by 1 base and J by 5 bases. Specified treatment: oral pan-JAK inhibitor, 5-10 mg twice daily. Extraction and reverse transcription of RNA yielded cDNA as the sequencing template. Sequenced by immunoSEQ multiplex PCR; TCRdb stores in-frame clones only, minus some. The sample holds about 100,000 clones, 84% seen once.

Sequencing was performed on CD8+ T cells sorted from blood, taken at week 24, from a patient treated with tofacitinib. The clonotype comes from a human donor with alopecia areata. The rearrangement joins TRBV5-4 to TRBJ2-7, with 10 positions matching TRBD2. The DNA of the CDR3 is TGTGCCAGCAGCTTGCTAGCGGGGGCGCCCGGCGACGAGCAGTACTTC. It specifies CASSLLAGAPGDEQYF.